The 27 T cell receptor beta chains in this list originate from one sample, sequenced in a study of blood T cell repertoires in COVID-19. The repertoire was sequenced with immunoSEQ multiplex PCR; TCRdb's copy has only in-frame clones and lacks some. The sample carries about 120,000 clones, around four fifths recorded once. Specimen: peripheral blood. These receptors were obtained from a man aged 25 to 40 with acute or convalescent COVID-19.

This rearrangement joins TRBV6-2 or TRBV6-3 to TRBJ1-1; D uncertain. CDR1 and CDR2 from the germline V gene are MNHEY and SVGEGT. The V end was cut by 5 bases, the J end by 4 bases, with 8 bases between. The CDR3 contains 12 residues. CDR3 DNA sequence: TGTGCCAGCAGTCTCCGAGGCACTGAAGCTTTCTTT. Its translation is CASSLRGTEAFF.

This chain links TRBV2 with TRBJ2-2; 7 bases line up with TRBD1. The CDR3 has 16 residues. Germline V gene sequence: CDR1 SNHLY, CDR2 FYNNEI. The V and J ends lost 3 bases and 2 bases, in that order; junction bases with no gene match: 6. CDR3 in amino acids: CASSDLGTANTGELFF. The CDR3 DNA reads TGTGCCAGCAGTGATTTGGGGACAGCAAACACCGGGGAGCTGTTTTTT.

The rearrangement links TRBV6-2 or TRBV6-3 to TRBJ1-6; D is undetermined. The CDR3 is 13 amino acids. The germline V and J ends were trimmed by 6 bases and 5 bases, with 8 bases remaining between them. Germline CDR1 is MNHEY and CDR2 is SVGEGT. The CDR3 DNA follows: TGTGCCAGCAGCCCCAATGATAATTCACCCCTCCACTTT. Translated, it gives CASSPNDNSPLHF.

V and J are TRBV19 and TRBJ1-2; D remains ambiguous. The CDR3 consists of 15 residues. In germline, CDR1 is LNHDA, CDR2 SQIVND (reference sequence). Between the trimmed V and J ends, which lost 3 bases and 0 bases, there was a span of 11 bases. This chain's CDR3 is CASSMSGYTNYGYTF. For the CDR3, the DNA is TGTGCCAGTAGTATGTCGGGGTATACTAACTATGGCTACACCTTC.

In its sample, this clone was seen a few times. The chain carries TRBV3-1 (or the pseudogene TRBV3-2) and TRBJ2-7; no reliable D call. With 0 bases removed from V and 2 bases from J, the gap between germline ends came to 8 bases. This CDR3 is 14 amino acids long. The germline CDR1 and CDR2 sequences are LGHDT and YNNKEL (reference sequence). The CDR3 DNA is TGTGCCAGCAGCCAAGAACCCGCGGCCTACGAGCAGTACGTC. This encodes CASSQEPAAYEQYV.

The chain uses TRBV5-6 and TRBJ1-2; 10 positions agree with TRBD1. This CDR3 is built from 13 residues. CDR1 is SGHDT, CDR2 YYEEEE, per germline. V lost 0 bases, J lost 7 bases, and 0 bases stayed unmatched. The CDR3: CASSLGDRGGYTF. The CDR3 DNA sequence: TGTGCCAGCAGCTTGGGGGACAGGGGTGGCTACACCTTC.

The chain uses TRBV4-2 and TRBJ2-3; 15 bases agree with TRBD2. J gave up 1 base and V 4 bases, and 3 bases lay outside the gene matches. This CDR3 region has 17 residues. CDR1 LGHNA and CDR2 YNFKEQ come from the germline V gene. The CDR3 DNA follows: TGTGCCAGCAGCCGTGGACTAGCGGGAGGGGGCACAGATACGCAGTATTTT. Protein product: CASSRGLAGGGTDTQYF.

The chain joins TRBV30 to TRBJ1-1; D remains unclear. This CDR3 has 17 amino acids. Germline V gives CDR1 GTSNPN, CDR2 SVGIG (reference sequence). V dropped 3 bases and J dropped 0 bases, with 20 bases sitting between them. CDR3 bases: TGTGCCTGGAGAGCGGCCGGGGAAAACTCCATGAACACTGAAGCTTTCTTT. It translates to CAWRAAGENSMNTEAFF. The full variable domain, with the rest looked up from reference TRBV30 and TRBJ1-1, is SQTIHQWPATLVQPVGSPLSLECTVEGTSNPNLYWYRQAAGRGLQLLFYSVGIGQISSEVPQNLSASRPQDRQFILSSKKLLLSDSGFYLCAWRAAGENSMNTEAFFGQGTRLTVV.

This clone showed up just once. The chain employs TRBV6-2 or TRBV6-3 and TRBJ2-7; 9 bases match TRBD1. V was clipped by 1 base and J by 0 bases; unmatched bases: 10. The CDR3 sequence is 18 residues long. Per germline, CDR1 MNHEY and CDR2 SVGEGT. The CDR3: CASSYLPRTGDISYEQYV. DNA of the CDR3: TGTGCCAGCAGTTACTTACCCAGGACAGGGGATATCTCCTACGAGCAGTACGTC.

The CDR3 nucleotides read TGTGCCAGCAGCCCCCTGGACAGGGCCGTCCCCCGTTATCAGCCCCAGCATTTT. This encodes CASSPLDRAVPRYQPQHF. The V and J genes are TRBV21-1 and TRBJ1-5; no DNA check was done on the table's D call, TRBD1. TRBV21-1 is given as a pseudogene. This CDR3 is 18 amino acids long.

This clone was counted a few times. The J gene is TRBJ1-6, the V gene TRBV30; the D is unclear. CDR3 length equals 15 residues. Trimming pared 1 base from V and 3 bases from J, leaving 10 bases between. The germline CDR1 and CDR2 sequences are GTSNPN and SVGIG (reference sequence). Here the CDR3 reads CAWSGESYYNSPLHF. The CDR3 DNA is TGTGCCTGGAGTGGGGAGAGCTACTATAATTCACCCCTCCACTTT.

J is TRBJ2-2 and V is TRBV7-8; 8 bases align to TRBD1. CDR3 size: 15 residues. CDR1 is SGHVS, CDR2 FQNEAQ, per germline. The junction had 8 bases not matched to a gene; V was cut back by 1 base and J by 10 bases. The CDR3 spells CASSLGLGQGEELFF. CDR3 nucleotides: TGTGCCAGCAGCTTAGGACTCGGACAGGGCGAGGAGCTGTTTTTT. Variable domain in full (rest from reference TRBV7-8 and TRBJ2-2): GAGVSQSPRYKVAKRGQDVALRCDPISGHVSLFWYQQALGQGPEFLTYFQNEAQLDKSGLPSDRFFAERPEGSVSTLKIQRTQQEDSAVYLCASSLGLGQGEELFFGEGSRLTVL.

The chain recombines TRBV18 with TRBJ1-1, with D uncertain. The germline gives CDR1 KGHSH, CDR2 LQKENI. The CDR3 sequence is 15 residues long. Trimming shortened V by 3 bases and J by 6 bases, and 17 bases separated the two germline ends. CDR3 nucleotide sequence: TGTGCCAGCTCACCCCCGGCTCAAACGAGGGCTGAAGCTTTCTTT. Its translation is CASSPPAQTRAEAFF.

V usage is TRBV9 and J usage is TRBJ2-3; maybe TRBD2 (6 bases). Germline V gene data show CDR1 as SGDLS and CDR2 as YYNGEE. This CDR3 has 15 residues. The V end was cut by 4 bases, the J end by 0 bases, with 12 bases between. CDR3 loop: CASSPRDLSTDTQYF. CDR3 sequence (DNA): TGTGCCAGCAGCCCCCGGGACTTAAGCACAGATACGCAGTATTTT.

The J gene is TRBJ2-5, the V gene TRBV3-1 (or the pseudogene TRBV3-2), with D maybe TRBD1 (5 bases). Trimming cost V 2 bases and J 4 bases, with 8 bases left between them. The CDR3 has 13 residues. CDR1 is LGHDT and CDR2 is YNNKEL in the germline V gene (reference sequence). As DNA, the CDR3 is TGTGCCAGCAGCCAACGAAGGGGAGAGACCCAGTACTTC. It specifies CASSQRRGETQYF.

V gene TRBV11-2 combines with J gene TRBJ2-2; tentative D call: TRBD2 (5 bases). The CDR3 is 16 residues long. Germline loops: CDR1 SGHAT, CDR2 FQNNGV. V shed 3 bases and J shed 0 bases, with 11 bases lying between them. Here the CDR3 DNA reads TGTGCCAGCAGCTTTTTCGGCGGGCCGAACACCGGGGAGCTGTTTTTT. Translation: CASSFFGGPNTGELFF.

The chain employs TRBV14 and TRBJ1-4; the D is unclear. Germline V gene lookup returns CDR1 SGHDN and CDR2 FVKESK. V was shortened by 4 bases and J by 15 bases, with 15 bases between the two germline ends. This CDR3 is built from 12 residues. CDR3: CASSPFPGTMFF. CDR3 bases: TGTGCCAGCAGCCCTTTCCCGGGTACAATGTTTTTT.

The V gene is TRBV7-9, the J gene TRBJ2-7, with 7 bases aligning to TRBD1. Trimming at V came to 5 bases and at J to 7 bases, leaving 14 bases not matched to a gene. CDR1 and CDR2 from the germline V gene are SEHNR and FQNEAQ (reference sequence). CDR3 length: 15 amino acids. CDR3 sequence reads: CASSIYPQAGGEQYF. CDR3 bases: TGTGCCAGCAGCATTTACCCCCAGGCAGGGGGTGAGCAGTACTTC.

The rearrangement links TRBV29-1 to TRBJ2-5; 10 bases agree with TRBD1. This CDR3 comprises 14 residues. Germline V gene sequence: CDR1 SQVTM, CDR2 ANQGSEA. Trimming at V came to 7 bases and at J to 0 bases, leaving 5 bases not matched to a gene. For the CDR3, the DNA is TGCAGCGCCCAAGACAGGGGGCACCAAGAGACCCAGTACTTC. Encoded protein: CSAQDRGHQETQYF.

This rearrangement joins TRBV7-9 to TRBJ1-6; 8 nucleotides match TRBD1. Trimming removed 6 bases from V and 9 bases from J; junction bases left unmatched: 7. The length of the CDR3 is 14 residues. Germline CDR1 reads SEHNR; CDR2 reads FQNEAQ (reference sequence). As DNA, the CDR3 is TGTGCCAGCAGTCCAGGGGGCGCGGGTTCACCCCTCCACTTT. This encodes CASSPGGAGSPLHF.

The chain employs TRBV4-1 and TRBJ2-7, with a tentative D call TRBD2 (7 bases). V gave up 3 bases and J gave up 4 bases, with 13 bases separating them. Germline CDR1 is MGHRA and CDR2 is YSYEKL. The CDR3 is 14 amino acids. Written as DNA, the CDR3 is TGCGCCAGCAGCCAGCTGGGGGGGCGGTACGAGCAGTACTTC. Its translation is CASSQLGGRYEQYF.

CDR3 nucleotides: TGTGCCAGCAGTGAATTTGTACTATCCTACGAGCAGTACTTC. It yields the protein CASSEFVLSYEQYF. The chain recombines TRBV6-1 with TRBJ2-7; D not certain. The CDR3 runs to 14 residues. V was pared by 2 bases and J by 1 base, with 9 bases between. Germline assignment: CDR1 MNHNS and CDR2 SASEGT.

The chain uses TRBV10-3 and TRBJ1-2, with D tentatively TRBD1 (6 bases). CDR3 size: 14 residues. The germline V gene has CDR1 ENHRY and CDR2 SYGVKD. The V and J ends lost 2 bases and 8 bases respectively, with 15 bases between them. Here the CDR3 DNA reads TGTGCCATCAGTGAGAATCGAGACAGGACGGGCTACACCTTC. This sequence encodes CAISENRDRTGYTF.

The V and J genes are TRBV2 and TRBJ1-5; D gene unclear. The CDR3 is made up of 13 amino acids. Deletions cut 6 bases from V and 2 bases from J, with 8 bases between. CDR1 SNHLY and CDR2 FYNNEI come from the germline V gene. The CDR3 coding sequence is TGTGCCAGCAGGTGGGAGGGCAATCAGCCCCAGCATTTT. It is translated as CASRWEGNQPQHF.

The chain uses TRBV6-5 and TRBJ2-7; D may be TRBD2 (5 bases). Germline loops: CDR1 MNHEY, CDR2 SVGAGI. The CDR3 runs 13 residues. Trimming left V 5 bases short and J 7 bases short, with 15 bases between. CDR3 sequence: CASSRTGEGEQYV. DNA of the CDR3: TGTGCCAGCAGTAGGACGGGCGAGGGAGAGCAGTACGTC.

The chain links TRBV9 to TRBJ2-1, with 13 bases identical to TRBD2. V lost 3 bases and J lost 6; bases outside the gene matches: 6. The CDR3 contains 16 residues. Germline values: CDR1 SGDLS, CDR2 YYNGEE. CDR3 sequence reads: CASSGYRLAGGNEQFF. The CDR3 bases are TGTGCCAGCAGCGGCTACCGACTAGCGGGGGGCAATGAGCAGTTCTTC.

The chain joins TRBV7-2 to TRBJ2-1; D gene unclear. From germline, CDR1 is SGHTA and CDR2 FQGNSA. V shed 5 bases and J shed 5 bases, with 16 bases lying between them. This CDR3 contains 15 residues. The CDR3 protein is CASSLVVARNNEQFF. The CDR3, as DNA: TGTGCCAGCAGCCTCGTAGTAGCACGCAACAATGAGCAGTTCTTC.